The clone carrying this TCR beta chain has just a few counts. Antigen unknown. The V and J ends lost 1 base and 5 bases respectively, with 12 bases between them. The CDR3 is 14 residues long. CDR1 is MGHDK and CDR2 is SYGVNS in the germline V gene. The sample belongs to a study of regulatory T cells in long-lasting Graves disease. About the research overall: Those with persistent Graves' disease had received antithyroid drugs for over 5 years with positive TSH receptor antibodies. Study-wide points: Clonotypes that were public and shared totalled about 2,500 in persistent patients versus around 970 in new patients. Persistent disease exhibited a predilection for TRBV28, TRBJ1-2 and TRBJ2-5.

Time point denoted: persistent/refractory GD, antithyroid drugs over 5 years with positive TRAb. Extracted RNA from PBMCs served as the source of the TCR library. Tubes containing EDTA received 8 to 9.5 milliliters of drawn peripheral blood. Arm-PCR of CDR3 regions and iRepertoire HTBI primers were the basis on which TCR beta libraries were built. MiXCR was run by TCRdb on the multiplex PCR reads, yielding one entry per CDR3 protein. The sample has 450,000 or so distinct CDR3 sequences, less than 25% seen once. The input for sequencing was peripheral blood mononuclear cells (PBMCs), taken when the disease was refractory, from a patient treated with antithyroid drugs. The genes are TRBV25-1 and TRBJ2-7; possibly TRBD1 for D (6 bases). The TCR sequence derives from a female donor with Graves disease. Written as DNA, the CDR3 is TGTGCCAGCAGTGAATTCGCAACAGGGAACGAGCAGTACTTC. Its protein is CASSEFATGNEQYF.